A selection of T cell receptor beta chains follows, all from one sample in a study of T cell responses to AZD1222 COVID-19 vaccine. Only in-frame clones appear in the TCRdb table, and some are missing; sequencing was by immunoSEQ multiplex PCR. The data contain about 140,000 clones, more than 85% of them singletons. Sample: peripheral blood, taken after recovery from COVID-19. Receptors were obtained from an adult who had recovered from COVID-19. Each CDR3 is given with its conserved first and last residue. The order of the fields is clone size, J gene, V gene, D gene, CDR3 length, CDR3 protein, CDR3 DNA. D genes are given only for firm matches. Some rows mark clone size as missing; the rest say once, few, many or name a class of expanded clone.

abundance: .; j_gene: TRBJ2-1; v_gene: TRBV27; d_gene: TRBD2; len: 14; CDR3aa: CASTTSGGYNEQFF; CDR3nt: TGTGCCAGCACGACTAGCGGGGGGTACAATGAGCAGTTCTTC
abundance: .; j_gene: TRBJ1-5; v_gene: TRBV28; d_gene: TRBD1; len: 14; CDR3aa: CASSLGQKYQPQHF; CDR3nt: TGTGCCAGCAGTTTGGGACAGAAATATCAGCCCCAGCATTTT
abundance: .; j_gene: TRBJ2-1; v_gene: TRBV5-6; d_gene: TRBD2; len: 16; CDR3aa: CASSLESGRAIREQFF; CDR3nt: TGTGCCAGCAGCTTGGAAAGCGGGAGGGCCATTCGTGAGCAGTTCTTC
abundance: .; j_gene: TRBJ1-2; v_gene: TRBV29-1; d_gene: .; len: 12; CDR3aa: CSVGEGSYGYTF; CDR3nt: TGCAGCGTAGGGGAGGGGTCCTATGGCTACACCTTC
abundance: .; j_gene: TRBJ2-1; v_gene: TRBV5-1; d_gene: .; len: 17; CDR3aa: CASSSSTVPNPYNEQFF; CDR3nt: TGCGCCAGCAGCTCTTCGACAGTGCCTAATCCCTACAATGAGCAGTTCTTC
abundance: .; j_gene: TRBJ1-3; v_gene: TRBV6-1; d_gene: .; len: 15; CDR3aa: CASSERAGWGNTIYF; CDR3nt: TGTGCCAGCAGTGAACGTGCGGGGTGGGGAAACACCATATATTTT
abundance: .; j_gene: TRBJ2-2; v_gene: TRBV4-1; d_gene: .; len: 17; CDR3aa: CASSLRPGRVNTGELFF; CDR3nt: TGCGCCAGCAGCCTCCGACCGGGCAGGGTCAACACCGGGGAGCTGTTTTTT
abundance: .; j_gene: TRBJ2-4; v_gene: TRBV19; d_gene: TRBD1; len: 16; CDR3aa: CATRFGTGGSKNIQYF; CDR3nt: TGTGCCACCCGCTTCGGGACAGGGGGCTCTAAAAACATTCAGTACTTC
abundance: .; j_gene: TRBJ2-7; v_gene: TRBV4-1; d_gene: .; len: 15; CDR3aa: CASSQPNRPEREQYF; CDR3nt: TGCGCCAGCAGCCAACCGAACAGACCTGAGAGGGAGCAGTACTTC
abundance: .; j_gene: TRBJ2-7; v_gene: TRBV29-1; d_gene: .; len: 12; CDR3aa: CSVGATVYEQYF; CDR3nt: TGCAGCGTTGGGGCGACAGTTTACGAGCAGTACTTC
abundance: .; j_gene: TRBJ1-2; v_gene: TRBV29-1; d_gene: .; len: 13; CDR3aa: CSGSGRGSYGYTF; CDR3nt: TGCAGCGGAAGCGGCAGGGGAAGCTATGGCTACACCTTC
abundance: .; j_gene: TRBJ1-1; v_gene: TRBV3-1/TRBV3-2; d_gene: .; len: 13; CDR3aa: CASSQLVDTEAFF; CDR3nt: TGTGCCAGCAGCCAACTGGTAGACACTGAAGCTTTCTTT
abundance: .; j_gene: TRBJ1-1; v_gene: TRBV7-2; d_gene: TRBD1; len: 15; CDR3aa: CASSSWGQVNTEAFF; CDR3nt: TGTGCCAGCAGCTCCTGGGGACAGGTAAACACTGAAGCTTTCTTT
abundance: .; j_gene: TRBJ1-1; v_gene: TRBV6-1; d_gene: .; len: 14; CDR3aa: CASSSRTLLAEAFF; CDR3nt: TGTGCCAGCAGTTCCAGGACGTTGTTGGCTGAAGCTTTCTTT
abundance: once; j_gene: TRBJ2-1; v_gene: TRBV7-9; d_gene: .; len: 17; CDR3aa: CASSLSRGTSSYNEQFF; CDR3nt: TGTGCCAGCAGCTTAAGCCGCGGGACCAGCTCCTACAATGAGCAGTTCTTC
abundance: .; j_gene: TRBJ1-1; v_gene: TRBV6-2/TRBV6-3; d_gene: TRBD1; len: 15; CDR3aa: CASSPQGAGGTEAFF; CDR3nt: TGTGCCAGCAGCCCACAGGGGGCGGGGGGCACTGAAGCTTTCTTT
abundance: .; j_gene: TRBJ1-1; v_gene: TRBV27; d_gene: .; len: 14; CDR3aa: CASSSRAAGTEAFF; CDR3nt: TGTGCCAGCAGTTCCAGGGCGGCGGGCACTGAAGCTTTCTTT
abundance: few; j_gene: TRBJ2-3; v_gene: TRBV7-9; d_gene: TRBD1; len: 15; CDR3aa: CASSSDRGKADTQYF; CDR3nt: TGTGCCAGCAGCTCCGACAGGGGCAAGGCAGATACGCAGTATTTT